Listed below are T cell receptor beta chains from one sample, sequenced in a study of cytotoxic CD8 clonotypes in ibrutinib-treated CLL. Profiled with immunoSEQ multiplex PCR; TCRdb holds only in-frame clones, not every one. The sample has about 140,000 clones, approximately 90% seen once. This material consisted of PBMCs, taken after 12 months of ibrutinib treatment. The origin of the receptors is a human donor with chronic lymphocytic leukemia. Each CDR3 is given with its conserved first and last residue. The order of the fields is D gene, V gene, J gene, clone size, CDR3 protein, CDR3 DNA. The D gene is left open where the match is weak. Size tells how often a clone was seen (once, few, many) or the class of an expanded clone, and some rows leave it out.

d_gene: TRBD1; v_gene: TRBV7-6; j_gene: TRBJ2-7; abundance: -; CDR3aa: CASSLLTGGSYEQYF; CDR3nt: TGTGCCAGCAGCCTTCTGACAGGGGGCTCCTACGAGCAGTACTTC
d_gene: TRBD1; v_gene: TRBV19; j_gene: TRBJ2-7; abundance: -; CDR3aa: CASSIHPGQMSYEQYF; CDR3nt: TGTGCCAGTAGTATACACCCGGGACAGATGTCCTACGAGCAGTACTTC
d_gene: TRBD1; v_gene: TRBV11-3; j_gene: TRBJ2-2; abundance: -; CDR3aa: CASSRTGAGELFF; CDR3nt: TGTGCCAGCAGTCGCACAGGGGCCGGGGAGCTGTTTTTT
d_gene: -; v_gene: TRBV20-1; j_gene: TRBJ2-7; abundance: -; CDR3aa: CSAPFNYEQYF; CDR3nt: TGCTCAGCCCCTTTCAACTACGAGCAGTACTTC
d_gene: -; v_gene: TRBV11-2; j_gene: TRBJ2-1; abundance: -; CDR3aa: CASSLHQGFFYNEQFF; CDR3nt: TGTGCCAGCAGCCTTCACCAGGGTTTTTTCTACAATGAGCAGTTCTTC
d_gene: -; v_gene: TRBV4-2; j_gene: TRBJ2-5; abundance: once; CDR3aa: CASSQADTGQYF; CDR3nt: TGTGCCAGCAGCCAAGCGGACACGGGACAGTACTTC
d_gene: -; v_gene: TRBV7-2; j_gene: TRBJ1-1; abundance: -; CDR3aa: CASSLRGNTEAFF; CDR3nt: TGTGCCAGCAGCTTAAGGGGGAACACTGAAGCTTTCTTT
d_gene: TRBD1; v_gene: TRBV9; j_gene: TRBJ1-5; abundance: -; CDR3aa: CASSGRDRPNQPQHF; CDR3nt: TGTGCCAGCAGCGGCCGGGACAGACCCAATCAGCCCCAGCATTTT
d_gene: -; v_gene: TRBV7-9; j_gene: TRBJ2-2; abundance: -; CDR3aa: CASSLAGGKSGELFF; CDR3nt: TGTGCCAGCAGCTTAGCCGGGGGCAAGTCCGGGGAGCTGTTTTTT
d_gene: TRBD2; v_gene: TRBV27; j_gene: TRBJ2-1; abundance: -; CDR3aa: CASSLDLAGWNEQFF; CDR3nt: TGTGCCAGCAGTTTAGACCTAGCGGGGTGGAATGAGCAGTTCTTC
d_gene: -; v_gene: TRBV10-2; j_gene: TRBJ2-7; abundance: -; CDR3aa: CASSSHVGQSYEQYF; CDR3nt: TGCGCCAGCAGCAGCCATGTGGGACAATCCTACGAGCAGTACTTC
d_gene: -; v_gene: TRBV30; j_gene: TRBJ2-7; abundance: -; CDR3aa: CAWSVGGYEQYF; CDR3nt: TGTGCCTGGAGTGTTGGCGGATACGAGCAGTACTTC
d_gene: TRBD2; v_gene: TRBV27; j_gene: TRBJ2-1; abundance: -; CDR3aa: CASSRSGRAPEQFF; CDR3nt: TGTGCCAGCAGTCGTTCCGGGAGGGCGCCTGAGCAGTTCTTC
d_gene: -; v_gene: TRBV19; j_gene: TRBJ1-2; abundance: few; CDR3aa: CASGDTDYGYTF; CDR3nt: TGTGCCAGCGGCGATACGGACTATGGCTACACCTTC
d_gene: -; v_gene: TRBV23-1; j_gene: TRBJ2-7; abundance: -; CDR3aa: CASSQSRRGTGYEQYF; CDR3nt: TGCGCCAGCAGTCAATCGCGCAGGGGGACTGGGTACGAGCAGTACTTC